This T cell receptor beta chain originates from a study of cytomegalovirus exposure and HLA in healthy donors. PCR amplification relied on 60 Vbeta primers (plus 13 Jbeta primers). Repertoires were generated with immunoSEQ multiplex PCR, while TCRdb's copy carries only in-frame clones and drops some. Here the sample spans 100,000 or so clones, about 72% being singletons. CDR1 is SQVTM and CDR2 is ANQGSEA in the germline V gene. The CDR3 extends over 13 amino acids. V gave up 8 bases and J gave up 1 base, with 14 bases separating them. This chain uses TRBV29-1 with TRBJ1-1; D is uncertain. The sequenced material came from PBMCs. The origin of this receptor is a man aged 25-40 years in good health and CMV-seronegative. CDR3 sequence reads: CSSYPGANTEAFF. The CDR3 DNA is TGCAGCTCCTACCCGGGAGCGAACACTGAAGCTTTCTTT.